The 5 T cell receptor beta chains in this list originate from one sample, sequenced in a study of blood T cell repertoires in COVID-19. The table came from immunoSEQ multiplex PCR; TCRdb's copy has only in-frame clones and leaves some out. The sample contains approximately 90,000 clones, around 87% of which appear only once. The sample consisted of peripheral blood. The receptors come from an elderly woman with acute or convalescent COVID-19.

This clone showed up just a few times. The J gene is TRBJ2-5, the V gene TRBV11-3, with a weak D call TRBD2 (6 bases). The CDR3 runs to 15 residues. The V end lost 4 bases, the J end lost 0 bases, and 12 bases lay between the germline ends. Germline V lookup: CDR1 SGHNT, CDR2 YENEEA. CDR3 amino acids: CASSSSWDYQETQYF. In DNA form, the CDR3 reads TGTGCCAGCAGCTCGAGCTGGGACTACCAAGAGACCCAGTACTTC.

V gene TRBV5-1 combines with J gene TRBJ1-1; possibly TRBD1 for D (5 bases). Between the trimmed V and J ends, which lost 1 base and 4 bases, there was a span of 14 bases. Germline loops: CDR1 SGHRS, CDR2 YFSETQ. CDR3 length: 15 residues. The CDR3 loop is CASSLRQGRGTEAFF. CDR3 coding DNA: TGCGCCAGCAGCTTGAGGCAGGGAAGGGGCACTGAAGCTTTCTTT.

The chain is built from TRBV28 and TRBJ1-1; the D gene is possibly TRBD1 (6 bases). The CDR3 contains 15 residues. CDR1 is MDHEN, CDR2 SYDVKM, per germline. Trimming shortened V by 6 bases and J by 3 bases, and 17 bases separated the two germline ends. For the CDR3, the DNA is TGTGCCAGCAGAGTTGGGGGCTCTCCGGACACTGAAGCTTTCTTT. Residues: CASRVGGSPDTEAFF.

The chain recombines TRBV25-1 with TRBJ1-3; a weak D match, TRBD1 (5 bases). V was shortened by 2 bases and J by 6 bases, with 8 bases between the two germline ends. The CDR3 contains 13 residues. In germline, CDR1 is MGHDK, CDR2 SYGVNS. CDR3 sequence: CASSEHGANTIYF. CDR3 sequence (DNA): TGTGCCAGCAGTGAACATGGGGCAAACACCATATATTTT. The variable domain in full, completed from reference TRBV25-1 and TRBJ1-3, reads EADIYQTPRYLVIGTGKKITLECSQTMGHDKMYWYQQDPGMELHLIHYSYGVNSTEKGDLSSESTVSRIRTEHFPLTLESARPSHTSQYLCASSEHGANTIYFGEGSWLTVV.

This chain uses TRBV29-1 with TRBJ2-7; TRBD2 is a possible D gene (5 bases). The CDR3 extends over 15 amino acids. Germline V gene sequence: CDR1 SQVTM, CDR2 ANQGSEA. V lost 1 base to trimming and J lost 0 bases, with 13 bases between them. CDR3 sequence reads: CSVEAPSGSSYEQYF. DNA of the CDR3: TGCAGCGTTGAAGCCCCCAGCGGAAGCTCCTACGAGCAGTACTTC.